The clone carrying this T cell receptor beta chain was counted a few times. The junction departs from the called germline gene at one end, perhaps through a read error. This specimen belongs to a study of early T cells in non-severe SARS-CoV-2 infection. The germline gives CDR1 DFQATT, CDR2 SNEGSKA (reference sequence). The CDR3 length is 15 residues. MiXCR was run by TCRdb on the 5' RACE reads, yielding one entry per CDR3 protein. The data show about 66,000 distinct CDR3 sequences, roughly an eighth seen once. The chain joins TRBV20-1 to TRBJ2-7, with D unclear. The clonotype was recovered from an adult who was a healthcare worker with PCR-confirmed SARS-CoV-2 infection or an uninfected control (not recorded which). Sequencing was done on a sample of whole blood. Here the CDR3 reads CGARDRSQSAYEQYF. CDR3 nucleotide sequence: TGCGGTGCTAGAGATCGCTCCCAGAGTGCCTACGAGCAGTACTTC.